This section outlines one T cell receptor (beta chain) sequence together with its context. This clone was seen just once. Its antigen is not yet known. No quality values exist for individual bases; no much larger clone is one base distant. This specimen belongs to a study of blood T cell repertoires in COVID-19 (TCRdb year 2020). Background for the entire study: Samples covering the acute and convalescent phases of COVID-19 were provided by collaborators in the United States, Italy and Spain. The prospective study material was composed of cDNA or gDNA derived from T cells, B-cell-depleted T cells, or PBMCs. Subjects who had been exposed to COVID-19, were actively infected with it, or had recovered from it provided the deeply sampled blood TCRbeta repertoires that made up the dataset. The repertoires were released in a freely available public database intended as a resource for research on the immune response to SARS-CoV-2. The samples were drawn from two sources: the first 160 participants of the ongoing ImmuneRACE study, and over 950 subjects contributed by 6 global collaborators. Nearly every sample came with metadata listing a de-identified subject ID, COVID-19 status, age in years and sex. Where available, HLA class I and class II types were obtained from metadata supplied by the sample provider rather than from assay-based typing.

Overall results and qualifications from the work: How much clinical and demographic metadata was included differed by source and by participant, and the metadata was provided uncurated.

Trimming accounts for 5 bases at V and 8 bases at J, while the number of junction bases matched to no gene is 15. CDR1 and CDR2, per the germline V gene (reference sequence), are SEHNR and FQNEAQ. The CDR3 has 16 amino acids, counting the end cysteine and phenylalanine. Solely the CDR3 DNA is kept, with 48 bases framed from the first base. TCRbeta CDR3 regions were amplified from genomic DNA using the immunoSEQ Assay, a bias-controlled multiplex PCR. The published analysis was carried out like this. Within the assay, amplification of reference gene primers was used to estimate how many nucleated cells each sample contained. Sequence reads were collapsed and filtered to measure the absolute abundance of every unique TCRbeta CDR3 rearrangement. For each sample, productive Simpson clonality was calculated as the square root of Simpson's diversity index over productive rearrangements. Drawn from immuneACCESS, this table holds only the in-frame rearrangements with V and J called that TCRdb kept. Clones are partly lost; checked studies trace under half to an unresolved V gene and leave the rest unexplained. The DNA gave D and trimming, while V, J and clone size come from that table. The sample table holds hundreds of thousands of clones, of which roughly 90% were seen once. The top ten clonotypes cover 9% to 9.5% of the sample.

Collaborating institutions collected whole blood in K2EDTA tubes following their own protocols. Collaborator samples were shipped for TCRbeta analysis as frozen whole blood, isolated PBMCs, or DNA extracted from either sample type. Recombination linked TRBV7-9 to TRBJ1-1, with 9 central nucleotides matching TRBD1. The sample consisted of peripheral blood. The TCR originated in a man younger than 30 with active or convalescent COVID-19. The DNA sequence reads TGTGCCAGCAGCCTCCCCAAGGGACAGGGAGCGGTGGAAGCTTTCTTT. This yields the protein CASSLPKGQGAVEAFF.